Listed here are 7 T cell receptor beta chains from one sample, sequenced in a study of cytomegalovirus exposure and HLA in healthy donors. It was with 60 Vbeta and 13 Jbeta primers that the PCR ran. Method: immunoSEQ multiplex PCR; TCRdb's copy keeps in-frame clones and lacks some. The listing records about 32,000 clones. Material for sequencing was PBMCs. The receptors were sampled from a female donor in good health and CMV-seronegative.

The chain links TRBV2 to TRBJ1-5; 9 bases match TRBD1. The CDR3 runs to 15 residues. After removal of 4 bases from V and 4 bases from J, the junction contained 5 bases not matched to a gene. The germline V gene has CDR1 SNHLY and CDR2 FYNNEI. The CDR3 DNA sequence: TGTGCCAGCAGTGGGGACAGGGTAAAAAATCAGCCCCAGCATTTT. Translation: CASSGDRVKNQPQHF.

The chain uses TRBV5-1 and TRBJ1-4; weak D call: TRBD1 (6 bases). The V gene lost 0 bases and the J gene lost 4 bases, with 13 bases spanning the gap. The CDR3 runs to 16 residues. Germline assignment: CDR1 SGHRS and CDR2 YFSETQ. Here the CDR3 DNA reads TGCGCCAGCAGCTTGGCCTCGGACAGCTATAATGAAAAACTGTTTTTT. This translates into CASSLASDSYNEKLFF.

The chain uses TRBV27 and TRBJ2-7, with D tentatively TRBD1 (6 bases). Trimming stripped 3 bases from V and 5 bases from J, with 14 bases between. The CDR3 is 14 residues long. Germline CDR1 and CDR2: MNHEY and SMNVEV (reference sequence). CDR3 amino acids: CASSLSRGTHEQYF. The CDR3 bases are TGTGCCAGCAGTTTGAGCAGGGGCACCCACGAGCAGTACTTC.

This rearrangement joins TRBV27 to TRBJ2-4; TRBD1 matches at 9 bases. Germline assignment: CDR1 MNHEY and CDR2 SMNVEV (reference sequence). The CDR3 covers 16 residues. The junction had 5 bases not matched to a gene; V was cut back by 5 bases and J by 0 bases. The CDR3 sequence: CASSTWTGVAKNIQYF. DNA of the CDR3: TGTGCCAGCAGTACATGGACAGGGGTAGCCAAAAACATTCAGTACTTC.

The chain links TRBV4-1 to TRBJ1-1; D is ambiguous. The CDR3 is 13 amino acids. CDR1 and CDR2 from the germline V gene are MGHRA and YSYEKL. V was shortened by 4 bases and J by 3 bases, with 9 bases between the two germline ends. The CDR3 region has the DNA TGCGCCAGCAGCCTTCAGAGGGACACTGAAGCTTTCTTT. Amino acid sequence: CASSLQRDTEAFF.

The V gene is TRBV4-1, the J gene TRBJ1-4, with D possibly matching TRBD1 (5 bases). This CDR3 region has 15 residues. V lost 3 bases and J lost 7, with 15 bases in between. Germline V gene data show CDR1 as MGHRA and CDR2 as YSYEKL. The CDR3 sequence is CASSQNDRDSEKLFF. The CDR3 DNA reads as TGCGCCAGCAGCCAGAACGACAGAGATAGTGAAAAACTGTTTTTT.

V usage is TRBV11-3 and J usage is TRBJ2-7, with D possibly being TRBD1 (6 bases). The germline gives CDR1 SGHNT, CDR2 YENEEA. V lost 1 base, J lost 3 bases, and 10 bases lay in between. This CDR3 has 14 amino acids. The DNA for the CDR3 is TGTGCCAGCAGCTTAGGCCAGACAGGCTACGAGCAGTACTTC. Protein: CASSLGQTGYEQYF.